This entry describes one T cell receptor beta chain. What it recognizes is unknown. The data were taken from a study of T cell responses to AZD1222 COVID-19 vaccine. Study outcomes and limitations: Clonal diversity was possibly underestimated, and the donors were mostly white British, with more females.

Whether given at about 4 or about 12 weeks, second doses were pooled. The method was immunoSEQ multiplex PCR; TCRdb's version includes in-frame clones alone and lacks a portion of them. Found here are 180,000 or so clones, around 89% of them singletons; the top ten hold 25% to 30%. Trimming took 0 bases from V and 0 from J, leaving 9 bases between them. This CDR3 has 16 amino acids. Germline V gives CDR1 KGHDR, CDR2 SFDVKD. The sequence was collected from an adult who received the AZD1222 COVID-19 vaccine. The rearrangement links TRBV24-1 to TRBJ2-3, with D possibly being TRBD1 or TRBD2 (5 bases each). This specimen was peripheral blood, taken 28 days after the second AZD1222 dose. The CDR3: CATSDLVGASTDTQYF. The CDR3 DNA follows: TGTGCCACCAGTGATTTGGTCGGGGCTAGCACAGATACGCAGTATTTT.